This T cell receptor beta chain was sequenced during a study of cytomegalovirus exposure and HLA in healthy donors. The study, taken as a whole, reports: A prior analysis recorded that most TCR beta V segments were productive about 90% or about 30% of the time.

Trimming left V 3 bases short and J 4 bases short, with 9 bases between. The CDR3 has 13 residues. Germline V CDR1 and CDR2: KGHSH, LQKENI. The PCR used 60 Vbeta and 13 Jbeta primers. Profiled with immunoSEQ multiplex PCR; TCRdb holds only in-frame clones, not every one. The data show some 200,000 clones, with 75% to 80% seen just once and around 2% held by the top ten. With respect to this clone: Its antigen is undetermined.

The source is a man aged 18 to 29 in good health and CMV-seronegative. The chain uses TRBV18 and TRBJ2-5; D unclear. The sequenced sample consisted of PBMCs. This CDR3 is CASSPNSGETQYF. CDR3 DNA sequence: TGTGCCAGCTCACCCAACTCGGGAGAGACCCAGTACTTC.